Sequencing of this TCR beta chain was carried out in a study of T cells in Graves' hyperthyroidism and ophthalmopathy. Across the whole study: Upon initial diagnosis and before any treatment, peripheral blood was collected.

This clonotype has ten or more counts. The target antigen is unknown. The authors deemed Graves' hyperthyroidism stable absent ophthalmopathy progression within 18 months. RNA transcripts served as the template for amplifying TCR beta CDR3 regions. Initially, a first-round RT-PCR of the TCR CDR3 employed the HTBI primer set. TCRdb re-called the multiplex PCR reads with MiXCR, one entry per CDR3 protein. The sample carries about 620,000 distinct CDR3 sequences, roughly 17% recorded once. Overall study results and limits: A 13 V-J signature model discriminated ophthalmopathy versus stable hyperthyroidism.

The germline V gene has CDR1 DFQATT and CDR2 SNEGSKA (reference sequence). Trimming removed 6 bases at V and 2 bases at J, with 11 bases between. The CDR3 contains 12 residues. The sequenced material came from blood. V is TRBV20-1 and J is TRBJ2-7, with a tentative D call TRBD1 (6 bases). This TCR was recovered from a woman in her twenties or thirties with Graves' hyperthyroidism. CDR3 nucleotide sequence: TGCAGTGCCCTACGGGACACCTACGAGCAGTACTTC. This translates into CSALRDTYEQYF.